A single T cell receptor beta chain is shown here with its context. Its target is unknown. The data originate from a study of T cell responses to AZD1222 COVID-19 vaccine. Germline V gene sequence: CDR1 SEHNR, CDR2 FQNEAQ (reference sequence). V was trimmed by 5 bases and J by 5 bases, leaving 12 bases between them. This CDR3 has 14 residues. Assay: immunoSEQ multiplex PCR; the TCRdb copy retains only in-frame clones and omits some. The table shows approximately 100,000 clones, with 70% to 90% occurring only once. Overall study results and limits: White British people made up most donors, females outnumbered males, and clonal diversity was possibly underestimated. Repertoires were obtained only post-peak T cell response. A rise in Spike-specific TCR breadth and depth followed two AZD1222 doses. Spike was spanned by vaccine-associated CD4 TCRs, with dominance at 160-218 and 743-854.

This TCR came from an adult in good health. The V call is TRBV7-9, the J call TRBJ1-4; D possibly corresponds to TRBD1 (5 bases). The specimen comprised peripheral blood, sampled on day 0 of MenACWY control vaccination. Here the CDR3 reads CASSADRVNEKLFF. CDR3 sequence (DNA): TGTGCCAGCAGCGCCGACAGAGTAAATGAAAAACTGTTTTTT.